The rows below give T cell receptor beta chains drawn from one sample of a study of monozygotic twins with inflammatory bowel disease. TCRdb reprocessed the 5' RACE reads; each CDR3 protein has one entry and no DNA is given. The sample table includes 400,000 to 500,000 distinct CDR3 sequences. The specimen was blood. The receptors were gathered from a human donor with ulcerative colitis or Crohn's disease, or a healthy co-twin of an affected twin (not recorded which). CDR3s include the opening cysteine and the closing phenylalanine or tryptophan.

v_call: TRBV5-1; j_call: TRBJ1-4; cdr3_aa: CASSLAAVSNEKLFF
v_call: TRBV27; j_call: TRBJ1-5; cdr3_aa: CASRPKTGYSNQPQHF
v_call: TRBV29-1; j_call: TRBJ2-7; cdr3_aa: CSVEDESPHEQYF
v_call: TRBV3-1; j_call: TRBJ2-1; cdr3_aa: CASSLGGLAYNEQFF
v_call: TRBV12-3/TRBV12-4; j_call: TRBJ2-3; cdr3_aa: CASSSPFSTDTQYF
v_call: TRBV5-5; j_call: TRBJ2-5; cdr3_aa: CASSALPTSGRETQYF
v_call: TRBV7-3; j_call: TRBJ2-1; cdr3_aa: CASSPTTSGRGEQFF
v_call: TRBV5-1; j_call: TRBJ2-1; cdr3_aa: CASSLKLAYNEQFF
v_call: TRBV7-2; j_call: TRBJ2-7; cdr3_aa: CASSLGTSGSGYEQYF
v_call: TRBV4-1; j_call: TRBJ1-4; cdr3_aa: CASSPQWTGEGEKLFF
v_call: TRBV3-1; j_call: TRBJ2-3; cdr3_aa: CASSQGYRVISTDTQYF
v_call: TRBV7-9; j_call: TRBJ2-7; cdr3_aa: CASSSNPGLVKVDEQYF
v_call: TRBV30; j_call: TRBJ2-4; cdr3_aa: CAWDGDRGRNIQYF
v_call: TRBV14; j_call: TRBJ2-2; cdr3_aa: CASSQDGGPGELFF
v_call: TRBV7-6; j_call: TRBJ2-7; cdr3_aa: CASSLFPVSVSEQYF
v_call: TRBV6-5; j_call: TRBJ1-3; cdr3_aa: CASGISGNTIYF
v_call: TRBV28; j_call: TRBJ2-7; cdr3_aa: CASSLAGSNEQYF
v_call: TRBV6-1; j_call: TRBJ2-7; cdr3_aa: CASSEKGLSYEQYF
v_call: TRBV5-1; j_call: TRBJ1-2; cdr3_aa: CASRRDSRSTGYTF
v_call: TRBV27; j_call: TRBJ2-7; cdr3_aa: CASTTLGLAGGKSGSYEQYF
v_call: TRBV6-5; j_call: TRBJ2-7; cdr3_aa: CASTKDGSYEQYF
v_call: TRBV20-1; j_call: TRBJ1-6; cdr3_aa: CSAALRSSGRSPLHF
v_call: TRBV7-2; j_call: TRBJ2-1; cdr3_aa: CASSFRTSGGYNEQFF
v_call: TRBV19; j_call: TRBJ1-1; cdr3_aa: CASSTGLFRMNTEAFF
v_call: TRBV5-1; j_call: TRBJ2-1; cdr3_aa: CASSLESGLAGDEQFF
v_call: TRBV20-1; j_call: TRBJ1-2; cdr3_aa: CSARDWARGTTYGYTF
v_call: TRBV20-1; j_call: TRBJ2-5; cdr3_aa: CSESPRKGEGETQYF
v_call: TRBV29-1; j_call: TRBJ1-5; cdr3_aa: CSVSQGDGWPQHF
v_call: TRBV5-1; j_call: TRBJ1-2; cdr3_aa: CASSPHDQVGYTF
v_call: TRBV5-4; j_call: TRBJ2-7; cdr3_aa: CASSLVSGDEQYF
v_call: TRBV3-1; j_call: TRBJ1-2; cdr3_aa: CASSQGTGLGYTF
v_call: TRBV5-1; j_call: TRBJ2-5; cdr3_aa: CASSLGQGYETQYF
v_call: TRBV29-1; j_call: TRBJ1-1; cdr3_aa: CSVGPTNTEAFF
v_call: TRBV5-1; j_call: TRBJ2-1; cdr3_aa: CASSQGQGKVNEQFF
v_call: TRBV12-3/TRBV12-4; j_call: TRBJ2-7; cdr3_aa: CASRSGTFYEQYF
v_call: TRBV20-1; j_call: TRBJ1-6; cdr3_aa: CSASVRQGSANNSPLHF
v_call: TRBV15; j_call: TRBJ2-1; cdr3_aa: CATSRRGSGDEQFF
v_call: TRBV18; j_call: TRBJ1-1; cdr3_aa: CASSKTRETEAFF
v_call: TRBV6-2/TRBV6-3; j_call: TRBJ1-1; cdr3_aa: CASSYSELNTEAFF
v_call: TRBV19; j_call: TRBJ1-1; cdr3_aa: CASSMGSQGGDRKAFF
v_call: TRBV4-2; j_call: TRBJ2-7; cdr3_aa: CASSQDGQREQYF
v_call: TRBV19; j_call: TRBJ1-2; cdr3_aa: CAILKLRTGEGYTF
v_call: TRBV7-2; j_call: TRBJ2-1; cdr3_aa: CASSLAQRGGNEQFF
v_call: TRBV18; j_call: TRBJ1-4; cdr3_aa: CASSPPGQGGEKLFF
v_call: TRBV5-5; j_call: TRBJ2-5; cdr3_aa: CASSFTQGVETQYF
v_call: TRBV12-3/TRBV12-4; j_call: TRBJ1-6; cdr3_aa: CASSFRDYNSPLHF
v_call: TRBV18; j_call: TRBJ1-5; cdr3_aa: CASSPPNKNQPQHF
v_call: TRBV27; j_call: TRBJ2-7; cdr3_aa: CASRVQGAYEQYF
v_call: TRBV5-1; j_call: TRBJ1-1; cdr3_aa: CASSLEDGNTEAFF
v_call: TRBV2; j_call: TRBJ2-2; cdr3_aa: CASSGDGRNTGELFF